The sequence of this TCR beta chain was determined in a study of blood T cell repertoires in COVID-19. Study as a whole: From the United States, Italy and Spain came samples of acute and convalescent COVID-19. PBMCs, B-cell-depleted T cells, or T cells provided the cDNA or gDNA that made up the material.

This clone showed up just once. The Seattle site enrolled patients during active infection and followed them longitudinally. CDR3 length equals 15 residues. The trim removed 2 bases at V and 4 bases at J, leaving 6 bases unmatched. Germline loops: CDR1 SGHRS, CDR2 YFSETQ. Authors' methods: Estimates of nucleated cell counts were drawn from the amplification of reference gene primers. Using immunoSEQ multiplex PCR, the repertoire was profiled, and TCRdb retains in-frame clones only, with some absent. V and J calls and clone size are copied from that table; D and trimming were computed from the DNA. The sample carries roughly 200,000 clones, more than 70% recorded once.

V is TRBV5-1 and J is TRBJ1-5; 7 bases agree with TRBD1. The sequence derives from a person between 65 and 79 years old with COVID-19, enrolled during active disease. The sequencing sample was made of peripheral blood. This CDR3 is CASSLRPGQNQPQHF. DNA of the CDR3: TGCGCCAGCAGCTTAAGGCCGGGACAGAATCAGCCCCAGCATTTT.